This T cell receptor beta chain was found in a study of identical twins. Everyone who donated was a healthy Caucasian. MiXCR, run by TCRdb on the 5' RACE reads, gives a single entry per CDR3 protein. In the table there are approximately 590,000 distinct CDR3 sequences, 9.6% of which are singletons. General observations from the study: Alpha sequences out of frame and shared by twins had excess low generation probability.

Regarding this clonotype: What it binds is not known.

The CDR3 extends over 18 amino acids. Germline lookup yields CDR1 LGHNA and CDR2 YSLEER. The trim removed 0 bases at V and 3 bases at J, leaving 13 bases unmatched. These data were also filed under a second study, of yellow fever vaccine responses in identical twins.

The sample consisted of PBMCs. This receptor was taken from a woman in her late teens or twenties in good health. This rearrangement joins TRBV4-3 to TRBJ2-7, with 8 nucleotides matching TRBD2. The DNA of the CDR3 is TGCGCCAGCAGCCAAGAATGGGATGGAGCGGGAGCAATCTACGAGCAGTACTTC. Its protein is CASSQEWDGAGAIYEQYF.